Following are 32 T cell receptor beta chains from one sample sequenced in a study of Graves' ophthalmopathy and Graves' hyperthyroidism. RNA transcripts served as template for amplifying TCR beta CDR3 sequences. The first round was an RT-PCR with HTBI primers, and the second round was a multiplex PCR. TCRdb re-derived calls from the multiplex PCR reads in MiXCR, one entry per CDR3 protein. The sample lists about 1.1 million distinct CDR3 sequences; around a third were seen once. The material sequenced was peripheral blood or thyroid tissue (not recorded which). These receptors all stem from an adult man with Graves' hyperthyroidism.

The chain recombines TRBV10-3 with TRBJ2-7; TRBD2 agrees at 10 bases. Germline values: CDR1 ENHRY, CDR2 SYGVKD. Germline trimming cut 6 bases from V and 0 bases from J; bases unmatched to any gene: 14. This CDR3 region has 18 residues. The CDR3 DNA is TGTGCCATCAGCACCTCGGGCCTAGCGGGAGCTCCCTCCTACGAGCAGTACTTC. As protein: CAISTSGLAGAPSYEQYF.

The sample holds many counts of this clonotype. The chain is built from TRBV6-5 and TRBJ2-7, with TRBD2 as a possible D gene (6 bases). This CDR3 comprises 15 residues. V shed 4 bases and J shed 2 bases, with 15 bases lying between them. Looked up from germline, CDR1 is MNHEY and CDR2 is SVGAGI. The CDR3 nucleotides are TGTGCCAGCAGTTCCCTGGGAGGTCGAACCTACGAGCAGTACTTC. Encoded protein: CASSSLGGRTYEQYF.

The rearrangement links TRBV12-3 or TRBV12-4 to TRBJ1-2, with unresolved D. The CDR3 contains 15 residues. The V end lost 7 bases, the J end lost 5 bases, and 20 bases lay between the germline ends. The chain's CDR3 is CASNSGKALRYGYTF. The CDR3 DNA is TGTGCCAGCAATTCTGGAAAAGCCCTTCGATATGGCTACACCTTC.

This clonotype showed up many times. The J gene is TRBJ2-7, the V gene TRBV5-1; D is unclear. V shed 0 bases and J shed 3 bases, with 7 bases lying between them. The CDR3 loop spans 13 amino acids. In germline, CDR1 is SGHRS, CDR2 YFSETQ. The CDR3 DNA follows: TGCGCCAGCAGCTTGGGAAGCAACTACGAGCAGTACTTC. It codes for CASSLGSNYEQYF. Based on the CDR3 plus reference TRBV5-1 and TRBJ2-7, the full variable domain is KAGVTQTPRYLIKTRGQQVTLSCSPISGHRSVSWYQQTPGQGLQFLFEYFSETQRNKGNFPGRFSGRQFSNSRSEMNVSTLELGDSALYLCASSLGSNYEQYFGPGTRLTVT.

A remark on this clonotype: This sequence may be a read error, since a much larger clone differs from it by one base. The chain carries TRBV7-2 and TRBJ2-7; 7 bases match TRBD2. Germline CDR1 and CDR2: SGHTA and FQGNSA. The CDR3 is 16 amino acids. With V trimmed by 5 bases and J by 1 base, 11 bases remained unmatched. For the CDR3, the DNA is TGTGCCAGCAGCGCAGAAGGGATTAGCGGGTCCTACGAGCAGTACTTC. Residues: CASSAEGISGSYEQYF.

This clonotype was detected only once. A much bigger clone sits one base away, suggesting this may be a read error. The V gene is TRBV7-3, the J gene TRBJ1-6, with 7 bases identical to TRBD1. This CDR3 region has 15 residues. CDR1 is SGHTA, CDR2 FQGTGA, per germline. The CDR3 DNA sequence: TGCGCCATCAGCTCCCAAGGGACAGTAAATTCACCCCTCCACTTT. Residues: CAISSQGTVNSPLHF.

This clonotype appeared once. For the CDR3, the DNA is TGTGCCATCAGTGAATGGACTAGCGGAACCTACGAGCAGTACTTC. Translating gives CAISEWTSGTYEQYF. V gene TRBV10-3 combines with J gene TRBJ2-7; TRBD2 matches 10 bases. The germline gives CDR1 ENHRY, CDR2 SYGVKD. J lost 2 bases, V lost 3 bases, and 4 bases had no gene match. There are 15 residues in the CDR3.

This clonotype was recorded at least ten times. The CDR3 region is CAINDRDYNYGYTF. CDR3 nucleotide sequence: TGTGCCATCAACGACAGGGACTATAACTATGGCTACACCTTC. This chain joins TRBV10-3 and TRBJ1-2, with 7 bases fitting TRBD1. Germline V lookup: CDR1 ENHRY, CDR2 SYGVKD. The trim removed 7 bases at V and 1 base at J, leaving 6 bases unmatched. The CDR3 sequence is 14 residues long.

This clonotype was counted at least ten times. The chain carries TRBV12-3 or TRBV12-4 and TRBJ1-5, with D unresolved. V gave up 7 bases and J gave up 7 bases, with 14 bases separating them. The CDR3 runs to 13 residues. Here the CDR3 reads CASTVGGRQPQHF. CDR3 nucleotides: TGTGCCAGCACTGTGGGTGGTCGGCAGCCCCAGCATTTT.

The sample holds many counts of this clonotype. The V call is TRBV7-2, the J call TRBJ2-5, with TRBD2 matching over 8 bases. V lost 5 bases, J lost 5 bases, and 7 bases stayed unmatched. Germline lookup yields CDR1 SGHTA and CDR2 FQGNSA. CDR3 length: 14 residues. The CDR3 loop reads CASSLRPGGETQYF. The DNA for the CDR3 is TGTGCCAGCAGCCTCAGGCCGGGGGGGGAGACCCAGTACTTC.

On this clonotype itself: A much bigger clone sits one base away, suggesting this may be a read error. This chain links TRBV29-1 with TRBJ2-2; 7 bases match TRBD1. The CDR3 runs to 13 residues. Germline CDR1 SQVTM, CDR2 ANQGSEA. V lost 6 bases to trimming and J lost 0 bases; unmatched junction nucleotides: 1. CDR3 coding DNA: TGCAGCGTGGGACAGTCGAACACCGGGGAGCTGTTTTTT. It is translated as CSVGQSNTGELFF.

This sequence joins TRBV12-3 or TRBV12-4 and TRBJ2-7; D is unclear. The CDR3 sequence is 15 residues long. The V end was cut by 0 bases, the J end by 4 bases, with 13 bases between. CDR3 loop: CASSLAPGTQYEQYF. The CDR3 nucleotides are TGTGCCAGCAGTTTAGCCCCGGGTACTCAATACGAGCAGTACTTC.

The CDR3: CASSVGDIVSPLHF. CDR3 nucleotides: TGCGCCAGCAGTGTCGGGGACATTGTCTCACCCCTCCACTTT. The V and J genes are TRBV5-1 and TRBJ1-6; the D gene is possibly TRBD1 (6 bases). The CDR3 consists of 14 residues. Trimming shortened V by 5 bases and J by 10 bases, and 16 bases separated the two germline ends. The germline V gene encodes CDR1 SGHRS and CDR2 YFSETQ.

To note about this clonotype: The junction and the germline gene differ at one end; a read error may be behind it. This chain connects TRBV28 to TRBJ2-5; 7 bases are a match to TRBD1. CDR3 length: 13 amino acids. Germline CDR1 MDHEN, CDR2 SYDVKM. The CDR3 loop is CASCRDSQETQYF. As DNA, the CDR3 is TGTGCCAGTTGCCGGGACAGCCAAGAGACACAGTACTTC.

The rearrangement links TRBV12-3 or TRBV12-4 to TRBJ2-5; 13 bases line up with TRBD2. With 6 bases clipped from V and 1 base from J, the junction kept 11 bases outside the gene matches. There are 18 residues in the CDR3. CDR3 nucleotide sequence: TGTGCCAGCAGCCGCAGCCGGGGACTAGCGGGAAGCCAAGAGACCCAGTACTTC. Translated, it gives CASSRSRGLAGSQETQYF.

The V gene is TRBV6-4, the J gene TRBJ1-6, with a possible D match to TRBD1 (5 bases). The CDR3 loop spans 15 amino acids. Germline CDR1 and CDR2: MRHNA and SNTAGT. Between the trimmed V and J ends, which lost 5 bases and 9 bases, there was a span of 17 bases. CDR3 nucleotides: TGTGCCAGCAGTCCGACTGGAGGGGCAGGTTCACCCCTCCACTTT. It is translated as CASSPTGGAGSPLHF.

This chain connects TRBV12-3 or TRBV12-4 to TRBJ1-1, with a tentative D call TRBD1 (6 bases). V dropped 6 bases and J dropped 6 bases, with 20 bases sitting between them. CDR3 size: 15 residues. This CDR3 is CASRALAGVRSEAFF. In DNA, the CDR3 is TGTGCCAGCAGGGCCCTGGCAGGGGTACGGTCTGAAGCTTTCTTT.

This chain links TRBV28 with TRBJ2-5; D is possibly TRBD2 (5 bases). Trimming pared 10 bases from V and 0 bases from J, leaving 12 bases between. Germline CDR1 is MDHEN and CDR2 is SYDVKM. This CDR3 spans 13 amino acids. CDR3 region: CATLDGNQETQYF. The CDR3 nucleotides read TGTGCCACCCTCGACGGGAACCAAGAGACCCAGTACTTC.

A note on this clonotype: A read error may explain this, as a much larger clone is one base away. The chain has TRBV9 and TRBJ2-2; TRBD2 matches at 8 bases. V gave up 0 bases and J gave up 4 bases; unmatched junction bases: 5. There are 16 residues in the CDR3. The germline V gene has CDR1 SGDLS and CDR2 YYNGEE. The CDR3 region has the DNA TGTGCCAGCAGCGTAGATACGGGAGGGCGCACCGGGGAGCTGTTTTTT. Amino acid sequence: CASSVDTGGRTGELFF. The entire variable domain, with the rest obtained from reference TRBV9 and TRBJ2-2, is as follows: DSGVTQTPKHLITATGQRVTLRCSPRSGDLSVYWYQQSLDQGLQFLIQYYNGEERAKGNILERFSAQQFPDLHSELNLSSLELGDSALYFCASSVDTGGRTGELFFGEGSRLTVL.

This clonotype was recorded at least ten times. This chain links TRBV7-2 with TRBJ2-7, with D uncertain. The CDR3 extends over 13 amino acids. CDR1 and CDR2 from the germline V gene are SGHTA and FQGNSA. Trimming took 4 bases from V and 3 from J, leaving 10 bases between them. The CDR3 DNA follows: TGTGCCAGCAGCTCAGGCGCCTACTACGAGCAGTACTTC. It yields the protein CASSSGAYYEQYF.

As to this clonotype: One base away lies a much larger clone, so this may be a sequencing read error. V is TRBV2 and J is TRBJ2-7; no clear D. The CDR3 has 15 residues. Per the germline V gene, CDR1 is SNHLY and CDR2 is FYNNEI. The V and J ends lost 7 bases and 2 bases respectively, with 18 bases between them. The chain's CDR3 is CASTSQAVSPYEQYF. In DNA form, the CDR3 reads TGTGCCAGCACCTCCCAGGCGGTGAGCCCCTACGAGCAGTACTTC.

This clonotype has at least ten counts. This chain connects TRBV19 to TRBJ1-2; D is ambiguous. Germline V gene sequence: CDR1 LNHDA, CDR2 SQIVND (reference sequence). V lost 5 bases and J 2 bases, leaving 6 bases between the germline ends. This CDR3 comprises 12 residues. CDR3 loop: CASSPQNYGYTF. The CDR3 DNA is TGTGCCAGTAGTCCACAAAACTATGGCTACACCTTC.

In its sample, this clonotype was seen many times. V is TRBV5-1 and J is TRBJ1-2; TRBD1 matches at 8 bases. V trimming: 0 bases; J trimming: 8 bases; junction bases outside the gene matches: 9. The CDR3 length is 15 residues. The germline CDR1 and CDR2 sequences are SGHRS and YFSETQ. In DNA form, the CDR3 reads TGCGCCAGCAGCTTGGCCGGACAGGGATCGGGGGGCTACACCTTC. It specifies CASSLAGQGSGGYTF. Drawing the rest from reference TRBV5-1 and TRBJ1-2, the complete variable domain is KAGVTQTPRYLIKTRGQQVTLSCSPISGHRSVSWYQQTPGQGLQFLFEYFSETQRNKGNFPGRFSGRQFSNSRSEMNVSTLELGDSALYLCASSLAGQGSGGYTFGSGTRLTVV.

This clonotype appeared many times. The genes are TRBV6-5 and TRBJ1-2, with D possibly TRBD1 on 6 matching bases. V lost 5 bases to trimming and J lost 3 bases, with 10 bases between them. The CDR3 length is 13 residues. Germline assignment: CDR1 MNHEY and CDR2 SVGAGI. CDR3 nucleotides: TGTGCCAGCAGTCGGACAGCCGACTATGGCTACACCTTC. It encodes CASSRTADYGYTF.

The chain recombines TRBV6-2 or TRBV6-3 with TRBJ1-1; 11 positions match TRBD1. Germline values: CDR1 MNHEY, CDR2 SVGEGT. After removal of 0 bases from V and 5 bases from J, the junction contained 8 bases not matched to a gene. The CDR3 is made up of 17 amino acids. The CDR3 sequence is CASSYSDRGRGRTEAFF. The CDR3, as DNA: TGTGCCAGCAGTTACTCGGACAGGGGGCGTGGAAGGACTGAAGCTTTCTTT.

The rearrangement links TRBV10-2 to TRBJ1-1, with 10 bases fitting TRBD1. This CDR3 comprises 18 residues. Per the germline V gene, CDR1 is WSHSY and CDR2 is SAAADI. V trimming: 2 bases; J trimming: 4 bases; junction bases outside the gene matches: 13. The CDR3 loop reads CASSEDGMNRDRGTEAFF. The DNA of the CDR3 is TGCGCCAGCAGTGAGGACGGCATGAACCGGGACAGGGGCACTGAAGCTTTCTTT.

This clonotype was counted ten times or more. Written as DNA, the CDR3 is TGCAGCGTTGGGGAGGAGATACAGGGTTCTTATAGCAATCAGCCCCAGCATTTT. Protein: CSVGEEIQGSYSNQPQHF. The chain joins TRBV29-1 to TRBJ1-5; maybe TRBD1 (6 bases). This CDR3 has 18 residues. V gave up 4 bases and J gave up 0 bases, with 22 bases separating them. Germline CDR1 reads SQVTM; CDR2 reads ANQGSEA.

This chain links TRBV29-1 with TRBJ1-2; D possibly corresponds to TRBD1 (6 bases). Germline CDR1 SQVTM, CDR2 ANQGSEA. The CDR3 totals 15 residues. Trimming pared 0 bases from V and 5 bases from J, leaving 16 bases between. The CDR3: CSVEERSQGRYGYTF. CDR3 nucleotides: TGCAGCGTTGAAGAACGAAGTCAGGGGAGGTATGGCTACACCTTC.

The chain combines TRBV20-1 with TRBJ2-2, with 7 nucleotides matching TRBD2. Germline trimming cut 0 bases from V and 5 bases from J; bases unmatched to any gene: 6. Per germline, CDR1 DFQATT and CDR2 SNEGSKA (reference sequence). The CDR3 spans 15 residues. CDR3 DNA: TGCAGTGCTAGAGATGATGCGGGAGTAACCGGGGAGCTGTTTTTT. Residues: CSARDDAGVTGELFF.

Many counts were recorded for this clonotype. This chain connects TRBV15 to TRBJ1-4, with TRBD1 as a possible D gene (5 bases). The CDR3 length is 14 residues. CDR1 and CDR2 from the germline V gene are LNHNV and YYDKDF (reference sequence). Trimming left V 1 base short and J 5 bases short, with 8 bases between. The CDR3, as DNA: TGTGCCACCAGCAGAGTACGACAGAATGAAAAACTGTTTTTT. This sequence encodes CATSRVRQNEKLFF. Full variable domain (outside the CDR3, taken from reference TRBV15 and TRBJ1-4): DAMVIQNPRYQVTQFGKPVTLSCSQTLNHNVMYWYQQKSSQAPKLLFHYYDKDFNNEADTPDNFQSRRPNTSFCFLDIRSPGLGDTAMYLCATSRVRQNEKLFFGSGTQLSVL.

This clonotype was recorded at least ten times. This rearrangement joins TRBV7-6 to TRBJ2-5; D might be TRBD1 or TRBD2, each matching 5 bases. Germline values: CDR1 SGHVS, CDR2 FNYEAQ. The length of the CDR3 is 13 residues. Trimming stripped 7 bases from V and 7 bases from J, with 16 bases between. This CDR3 reads CASNRATGGTQYF. The DNA for the CDR3 is TGTGCCAGCAACCGGGCAACAGGAGGGACCCAGTACTTC. The full variable domain, rest sourced from reference TRBV7-6 and TRBJ2-5, is GAGVSQSPRYKVTKRGQDVALRCDPISGHVSLYWYRQALGQGPEFLTYFNYEAQQDKSGLPNDRFSAERPEGSISTLTIQRTEQRDSAMYRCASNRATGGTQYFGPGTRLLVL.

V and J are TRBV7-3 and TRBJ2-5; D unclear. The J call is doubtful: the DNA matches TRBJ2-1 better. The CDR3 is made up of 15 amino acids. Germline V lookup: CDR1 SGHTA, CDR2 FQGTGA. CDR3 coding DNA: TGTGCCAGCAGCTTACATCGGACCGACTACAATGAGCAGTTCTTC. This gives the protein CASSLHRTDYNEQFF.